This TCR beta chain was profiled in a study of blood T cell repertoires in COVID-19. For the study at large: Acute-phase and convalescent COVID-19 samples originated in the United States, Italy and Spain. PBMCs, B-cell-depleted T cells, or T cells were the source of the cDNA or gDNA that made up the material.

In the original analysis: Reference gene primer amplification gave nucleated cell count estimates. Method: immunoSEQ multiplex PCR; TCRdb's copy keeps in-frame clones and lacks some. That table supplies the V and J calls and clone size; D and trimming were determined from the DNA. Of 150,000 to 200,000 clones in the sample, approximately 85% were seen once. Looked up from germline, CDR1 is SGHAT and CDR2 is FQNNGV. The CDR3 is made up of 13 amino acids. J was trimmed by 7 bases and V by 8 bases; bases with no gene match: 10. J is TRBJ2-5 and V is TRBV11-2; 7 bases line up with TRBD1. This receptor was identified in a man aged 55 to 70 with active or convalescent COVID-19. Sequencing was performed on peripheral blood. The CDR3 loop reads CASLAGAGGTQYF. The CDR3 coding sequence is TGTGCCAGCTTAGCAGGGGCAGGGGGGACCCAGTACTTC.